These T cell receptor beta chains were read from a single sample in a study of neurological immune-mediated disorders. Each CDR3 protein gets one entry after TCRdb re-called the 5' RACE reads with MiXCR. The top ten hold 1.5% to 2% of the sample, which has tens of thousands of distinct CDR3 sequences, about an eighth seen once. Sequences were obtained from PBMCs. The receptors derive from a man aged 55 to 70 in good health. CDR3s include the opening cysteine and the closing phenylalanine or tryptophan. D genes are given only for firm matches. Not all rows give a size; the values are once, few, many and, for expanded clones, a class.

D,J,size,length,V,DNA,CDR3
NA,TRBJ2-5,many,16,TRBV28,TGTGCCAGCAGTCCCTCGGTAGTTGCGGGCTATGAGACCCAGTACTTC,CASSPSVVAGYETQYF
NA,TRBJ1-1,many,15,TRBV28,TGTGCCAGCAGTTTGGGGGGGCGGTCGAACACTGAAGCTTTCTTT,CASSLGGRSNTEAFF
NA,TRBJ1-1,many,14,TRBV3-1,TGTGCCAGCAGCCCCCGGTCCCAGAACACTGAAGCTTTCTTT,CASSPRSQNTEAFF
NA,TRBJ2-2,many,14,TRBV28,TGTGCCAGCAGTTTTCAGTTAGACACCGGGGAGCTGTTTTTT,CASSFQLDTGELFF
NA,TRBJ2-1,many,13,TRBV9,TGTGCCAGCAGCGCAATTTCCGGGACAAGGCAGTTCTTC,CASSAISGTRQFF
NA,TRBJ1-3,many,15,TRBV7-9,TGTGCCAGCAGCTTAGCGGCTTTCTCTGGAAACACCATATATTTT,CASSLAAFSGNTIYF
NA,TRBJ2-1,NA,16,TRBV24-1,TGTGCCACCAGCGCTACCACAGCGGTCTCCTACAATGAGCAGTTCTTC,CATSATTAVSYNEQFF
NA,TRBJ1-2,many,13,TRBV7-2,TGTGCCAGCAGCTGGGACGGGAAAGATGGCTACACCTTC,CASSWDGKDGYTF
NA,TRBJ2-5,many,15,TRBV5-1,TGCGCCAGCAGCACCGCTAGCTCACTACAAGAGACCCAGTACTTC,CASSTASSLQETQYF
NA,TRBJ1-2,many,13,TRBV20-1,TGCAGTGCCAAGACTGGGGGCGACTATGGCTACACCTTC,CSAKTGGDYGYTF
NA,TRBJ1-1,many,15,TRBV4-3,TGCGCCAGCAGCCAAGACGCGGGGGCGAGGACTGAAGCTTTCTTT,CASSQDAGARTEAFF
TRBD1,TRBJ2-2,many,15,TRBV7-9,TGTGCCAGCAGCCCCCCCAGGGGGCTGACCGGGGAGCTGTTTTTT,CASSPPRGLTGELFF
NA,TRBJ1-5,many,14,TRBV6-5,TGTGCCAGCAGTTACTCCGGGGCCTTTCAGCCCCAGCATTTT,CASSYSGAFQPQHF
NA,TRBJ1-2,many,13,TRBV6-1,TGTGCCAGCAGTGAAGCGGTGGGAGTGAGCTACACCTTC,CASSEAVGVSYTF
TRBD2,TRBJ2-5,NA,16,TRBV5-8,TGTGCCAGCAGCTCGGGTAGCGGGGCCAAACAAGAGACCCAGTACTTC,CASSSGSGAKQETQYF
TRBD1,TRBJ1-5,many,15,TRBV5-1,TGCGCCAGCAGCAACGGGACAGGGGCCAATCAGCCCCAGCATTTT,CASSNGTGANQPQHF
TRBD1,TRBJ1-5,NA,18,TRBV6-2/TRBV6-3,TGTGCAAGCAGTCCTCGGACAGGGGGCCATTATAGCAATCAGCCCCAGCATTTT,CASSPRTGGHYSNQPQHF
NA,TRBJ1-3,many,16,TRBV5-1,TGCGCCAGCAGCTTGGACTCTCCGGGTTCTGGAAACACCATATATTTT,CASSLDSPGSGNTIYF
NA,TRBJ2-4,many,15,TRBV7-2,TGTGCCAGCAGCTTAGAGTCGGGGGCGCGAAACATTCAGTACTTC,CASSLESGARNIQYF
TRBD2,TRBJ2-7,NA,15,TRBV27,TGTGCCAGCAGTTTCTGGACTAGAGGACTTTACGAGCAGTACTTC,CASSFWTRGLYEQYF
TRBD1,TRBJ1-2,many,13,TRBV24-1,TGTGCCACCAGTGACGGACAGGGGCATGGCTACACCTTC,CATSDGQGHGYTF
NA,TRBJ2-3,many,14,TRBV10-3,TGTGCCGGCCCCCAAGGGGATTACACAGATACGCAGTATTTT,CAGPQGDYTDTQYF
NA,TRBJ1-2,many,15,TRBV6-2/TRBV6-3,TGTGCCAGCAGCCTCTGGGGGGGCGAGAACTATGGCTACACCTTC,CASSLWGGENYGYTF
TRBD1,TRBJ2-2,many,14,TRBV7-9,TGTGCCAGCAGCTTGACAGGGGTCGGCGGGGAGCTGTTTTTT,CASSLTGVGGELFF
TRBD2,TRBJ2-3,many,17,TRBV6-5,TGTGCCAGCAGTTACACCCCTAGCGGGGGTAGGGCAGATACGCAGTATTTT,CASSYTPSGGRADTQYF
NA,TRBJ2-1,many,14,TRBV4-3,TGCGCCAGCAGCCAAGATCCTAGCCCTAATCAGCAGTTCTTC,CASSQDPSPNQQFF
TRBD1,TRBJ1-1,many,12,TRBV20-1,TGCAGTGCCACACAGGGGGCTATGGATGCTTTCTTT,CSATQGAMDAFF
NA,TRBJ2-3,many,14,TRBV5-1,TGCGCCAGCAGCCCGGACAGCCACACAGATACGCAGTATTTT,CASSPDSHTDTQYF
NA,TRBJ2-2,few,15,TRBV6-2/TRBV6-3,TGTGCCAGCAGTTACTTTGCAGGGGGGCCCGGGGAGCTGTTTTTT,CASSYFAGGPGELFF
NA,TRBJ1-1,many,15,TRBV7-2,TGTGCCAGCAGCTTAGGGAGGGGTAGAGGGACTGAAGCTTTCTTT,CASSLGRGRGTEAFF
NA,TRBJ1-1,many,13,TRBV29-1,TGCAGCGTTGAAGGGGGGGTCCCCAGAGAAGCTTTCTTT,CSVEGGVPREAFF
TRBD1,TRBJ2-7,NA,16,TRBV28,TGTGCCAGCAGTTTTCTTTCGGGGGACAGGGCCTACGAGCAGTACTTC,CASSFLSGDRAYEQYF
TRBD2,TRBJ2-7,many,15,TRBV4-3,TGCGCCAGCAGCCAAGACGGACTAGCGGCCTACGAGCAGTACTTC,CASSQDGLAAYEQYF
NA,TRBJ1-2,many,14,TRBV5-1,TGCGCCAGCGGCCAAGACGGACAGCCCGACGGCTACACCTTC,CASGQDGQPDGYTF
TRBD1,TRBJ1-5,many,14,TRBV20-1,TGCAGTGCTCTGACAGGGACACCCAATCAGCCCCAGCATTTT,CSALTGTPNQPQHF
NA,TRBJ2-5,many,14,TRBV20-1,TGCAGTGCCCCCTCGGGCGGTAGAAGAGAGACCCAGTACTTC,CSAPSGGRRETQYF
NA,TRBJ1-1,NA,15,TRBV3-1,TGTGCCAGCAGCTGGCGTGGGAGGGAGGGCACTGAAGCTTTCTTT,CASSWRGREGTEAFF
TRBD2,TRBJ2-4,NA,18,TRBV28,TGTCCCAGCTTTAAGACTAGCGGGGGCCCAAAAGCCACAAACATTCACTACTTC,CPSFKTSGGPKATNIHYF
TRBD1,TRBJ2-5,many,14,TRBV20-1,TGCAGTGCCAAATCCGGACAGGGCGGAGAGACCCAGTACTTC,CSAKSGQGGETQYF